This T cell receptor (beta chain) was sequenced in a study of shared clonotypes between healthy human individuals. Authors' methods: ImmunoSEQ output held junction-only sequences without quality scores, so filtering differed. Some clones are missing from TCRdb's copy, which holds only in-frame ones; the method was immunoSEQ multiplex PCR. V and J calls and clone size are those listed in that table; D and trimming were worked out from the DNA. This sample has 780,000 or so clones; over 60% occur once, and the top ten carry more than 1.5%. CDR1 and CDR2 from the germline V gene are MNHEY and SVGAGI. V was clipped by 8 bases and J by 0 bases, with 11 bases between them. This CDR3 is 13 amino acids long.

The TCR comes from a woman in her thirties in good health. The material sequenced was memory CD4+ T cells sorted from blood. The subset denotes: CD45RA-negative fraction. V and J are TRBV6-5 and TRBJ2-7, with a weak D call TRBD2 (5 bases). CDR3 in DNA: TGTGCCAGCCGTTTTGGGAGCTCCTACGAGCAGTACTTC. Its translation: CASRFGSSYEQYF.